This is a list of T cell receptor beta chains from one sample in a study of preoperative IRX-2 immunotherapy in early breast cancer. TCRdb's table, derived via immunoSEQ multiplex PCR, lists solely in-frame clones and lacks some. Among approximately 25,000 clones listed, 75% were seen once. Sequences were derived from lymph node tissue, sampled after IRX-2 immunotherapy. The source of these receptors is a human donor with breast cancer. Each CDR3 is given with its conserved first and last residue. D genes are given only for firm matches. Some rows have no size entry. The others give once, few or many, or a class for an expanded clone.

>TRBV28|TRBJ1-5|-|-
TGTGCCAGCGGTGAGAGGAATCAGCCCCAGCATTTT
CASGERNQPQHF
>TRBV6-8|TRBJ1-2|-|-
TGTGCCAGCAGTTACTTCGGGACGACGGATGGCTACACCTTC
CASSYFGTTDGYTF
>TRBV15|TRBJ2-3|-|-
TGTGCCACCAGCAGAGACGTAGGCGTCACAGATACGCAGTATTTT
CATSRDVGVTDTQYF
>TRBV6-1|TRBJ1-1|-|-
TGTGCCAGCAGTGAAGCTAGGAATCGGGGACCTTCAGCTTTCTTT
CASSEARNRGPSAFF
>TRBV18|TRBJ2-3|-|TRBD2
TGTGCCAGCTCCGTAGCGGGAGGGAGCACAGATACGCAGTATTTT
CASSVAGGSTDTQYF
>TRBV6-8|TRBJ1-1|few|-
TGTGCCAGCAGCCAGTGGCGGGACACTGAAGCTTTCTTT
CASSQWRDTEAFF
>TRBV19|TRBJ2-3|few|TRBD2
TGTGCCAGTAGTATTACCGGGACTAAGTTCACAGATACGCAGTATTTT
CASSITGTKFTDTQYF
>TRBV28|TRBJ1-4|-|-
TGTGCCAGCAGTTTTCAATCTCCAGAGTTCGGGACCCTTGCAACTAATGAAAAACTGTTTTTT
CASSFQSPEFGTLATNEKLFF
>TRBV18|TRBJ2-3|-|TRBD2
TGTGCCAGCTCACCCACTAGCGGGATGGGCACAGATACGCAGTATTTT
CASSPTSGMGTDTQYF
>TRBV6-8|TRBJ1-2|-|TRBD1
TGTGCCAGCAGTTATACCGGGACAGATGGCTACACCTTC
CASSYTGTDGYTF
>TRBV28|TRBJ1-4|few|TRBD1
TGTGCCAGCAAAGCCGGGACAGGGGGTGAAAAACTGTTTTTT
CASKAGTGGEKLFF
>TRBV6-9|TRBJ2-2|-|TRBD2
TGTGCCAGCAGTTACGGGGCTAGCGGGAGTGACACCGGGGAGCTGTTTTTT
CASSYGASGSDTGELFF
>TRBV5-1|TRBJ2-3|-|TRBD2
TGCGCCAGCAGCTTGGAGTCTAGCGGGAGAGGAGATACGCAGTATTTT
CASSLESSGRGDTQYF
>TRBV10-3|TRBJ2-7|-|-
TGTGCCATCAGTGAGTCGCGGGGTAGCTTCGCCAGGGACGAGCAGTACTTC
CAISESRGSFARDEQYF
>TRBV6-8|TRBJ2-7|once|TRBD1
TGTGCCAGCAGTAAGGGACAGGGGCCCCGGGCCTACGAGCAGTACTTC
CASSKGQGPRAYEQYF
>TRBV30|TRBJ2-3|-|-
TGTGCCTGGGGGGGACTGCTCCCGGGACGGTATTTT
CAWGGLLPGRYF
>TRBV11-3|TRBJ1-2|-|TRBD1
TGTGCCAGCAGTCTTGACAGGGTAAAGGAACTGGGTGGCTACACCTTC
CASSLDRVKELGGYTF
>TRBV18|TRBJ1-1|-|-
TGTGCCAGCTCACCCGGACCGGCGAGGAGCACTGAAGCTTTCTTT
CASSPGPARSTEAFF
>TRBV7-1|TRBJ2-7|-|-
TGTGCCAGCAGCTTAGGAGGGGCAGGAGGCGAGCAGTACTTC
CASSLGGAGGEQYF
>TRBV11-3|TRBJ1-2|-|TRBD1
TGTGCCAGCAGCTTGTCGACAGGGGTGGAATATGGCTACACCTTC
CASSLSTGVEYGYTF
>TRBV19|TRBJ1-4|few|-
TGTGCCAGTAGTGGGTGGACAACTAATGAAAAACTGTTTTTT
CASSGWTTNEKLFF
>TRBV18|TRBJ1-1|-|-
TGTACCACGAGGGAGGGGATGAACACTGAAGCTTTCTTT
CTTREGMNTEAFF
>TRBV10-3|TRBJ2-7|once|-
TGTGCCATCAGTGAGTCGAAGGCAGGCTACGAGCAGTACTTC
CAISESKAGYEQYF
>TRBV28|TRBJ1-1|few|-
TGTGCCAGCACATTGGGGGGGCTAGGGACTGAAGCTTTCTTT
CASTLGGLGTEAFF
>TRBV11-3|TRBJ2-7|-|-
TGTGCCAGCAGCTTACTACCTGGGGCTCACTACGAGCAGTACTTC
CASSLLPGAHYEQYF
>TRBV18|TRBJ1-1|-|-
TGTGCCAGCTCACCACCGGGCAGGCAGAACACTGAAGCTTTCTTT
CASSPPGRQNTEAFF